This entry concerns a single TCR beta chain. The antigen remains unidentified. The PCR contained 60 Vbeta and 13 Jbeta primers. The table came from immunoSEQ multiplex PCR; TCRdb's copy has only in-frame clones and leaves some out. The table for this sample gives some 150,000 clones. CDR1 and CDR2 from the germline V gene are LNHDA and SQIVND (reference sequence). The CDR3 consists of 13 residues. V was shortened by 7 bases and J by 10 bases, with 19 bases between the two germline ends. The data were obtained in a study of cytomegalovirus exposure and HLA in healthy donors. Study in general: As an earlier analysis found, some 180 million T cells yielded fewer than 130 million unique TCR beta sequences. The study, taken as a whole, reports: A classifier reportedly called cytomegalovirus status with high sensitivity and specificity.

The source of this sequence is a man aged 35 to 55 in good health and CMV-seronegative. The chain carries TRBV19 and TRBJ1-2; no clear D gene. Source material: PBMCs. The CDR3 sequence is CASTIGRQLDYTF. The CDR3, as DNA: TGTGCCAGTACCATTGGGCGTCAACTTGACTACACCTTC.